The entry that follows covers one TCR beta chain sequence. Its antigen specificity is not known. No quality values exist for individual bases; no much larger clone is one base distant. Inclusive of the bounding cysteine and phenylalanine, the CDR3 is 15 residues long. CDR3 DNA only is kept here, 45 bases in frame from base 1. Based on the germline V gene, the CDR1 and CDR2 sequences are SGHDN and FVKESK. V loses 4 bases, J loses 1 base, and the germline ends lie 13 bases apart. This sample is drawn from a study of preoperative IRX-2 immunotherapy in early breast cancer (dated by TCRdb to the late 2010s). This specimen's treatment or condition label, per the study, means: preoperative locoregional IRX-2 cytokine immunotherapy. The samples were obtained from a phase Ib study that tested preoperative, locoregional IRX-2 cytokine immunotherapy meant to prime immune responses. The donors were early-stage breast cancer patients who were given IRX-2 prior to surgery.

Library construction relied on the immunoSEQ multiplex PCR assay. TCRdb's version of the immuneACCESS table is confined to in-frame rearrangements and falls short of the full clone set. An unresolved V gene accounts for under half of the shortfall where checked; the remainder is of unknown origin. A total of 55,000 to 70,000 clones appear in this sample, around 94% of them only once. Under 2% of the sample rests with the top ten. Recombination linked TRBV14 to TRBJ2-5, and perhaps TRBD1 as D gene, on 5 matching bases. This sample was obtained from a patient treated with IRX-2 immunotherapy. The sequence derives from a human donor with breast cancer. CDR3 reads: CASSPEVGLQETQYF. The DNA sequence follows: TGTGCCAGCAGCCCGGAAGTGGGGCTCCAAGAGACCCAGTACTTC.